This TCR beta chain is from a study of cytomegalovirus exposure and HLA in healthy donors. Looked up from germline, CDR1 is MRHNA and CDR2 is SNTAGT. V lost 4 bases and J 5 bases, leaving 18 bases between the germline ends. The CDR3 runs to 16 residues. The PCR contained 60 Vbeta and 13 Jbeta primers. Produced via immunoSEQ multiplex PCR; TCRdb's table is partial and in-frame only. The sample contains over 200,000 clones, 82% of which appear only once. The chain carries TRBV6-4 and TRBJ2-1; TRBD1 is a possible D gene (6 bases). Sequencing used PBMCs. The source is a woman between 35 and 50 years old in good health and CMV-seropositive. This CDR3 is CASSVTQGSSNNEQFF. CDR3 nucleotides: TGTGCCAGCAGTGTTACACAGGGCTCGTCCAACAATGAGCAGTTCTTC.